This T cell receptor (beta chain) was obtained from a study of T cell responses to AZD1222 COVID-19 vaccine. Study-level results: Breadth and depth of Spike-specific TCRs rose after two AZD1222 doses. Targets within unmutated variant regions were reportedly found for nearly half of spike-specific TCRs. A mostly white British donor set with more females was recruited, and clonal diversity was possibly underestimated.

Produced via immunoSEQ multiplex PCR; TCRdb's table is partial and in-frame only. Among roughly 150,000 clones listed, about 91% were seen once. V lost 5 bases to trimming and J lost 1 base, with 14 bases between them. Germline assignment: CDR1 MNHEY and CDR2 SVGAGI. The CDR3 spans 15 residues. As to this clone: Its target is unknown.

V and J are TRBV6-5 and TRBJ2-5; D tentatively fits TRBD1 or TRBD2 (5 bases each). Sequencing used peripheral blood, obtained on day 0 of MenACWY control vaccination. This TCR came from an adult in good health. This CDR3 reads CASSPRGRGQETQYF. The CDR3 DNA reads as TGTGCCAGCAGTCCCCGGGGCAGAGGCCAAGAGACCCAGTACTTC.